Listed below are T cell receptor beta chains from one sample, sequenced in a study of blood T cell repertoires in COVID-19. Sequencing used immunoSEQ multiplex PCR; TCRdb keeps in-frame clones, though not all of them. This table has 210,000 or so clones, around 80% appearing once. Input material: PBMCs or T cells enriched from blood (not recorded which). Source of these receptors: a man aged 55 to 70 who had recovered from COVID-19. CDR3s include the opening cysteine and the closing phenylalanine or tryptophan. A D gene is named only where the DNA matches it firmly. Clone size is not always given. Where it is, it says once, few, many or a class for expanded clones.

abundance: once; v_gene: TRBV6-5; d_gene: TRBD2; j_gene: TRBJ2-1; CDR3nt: TGTGCCAGCAGCCTGGGACTAGGTTCTGCTAATGAGCAGTTCTTC; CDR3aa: CASSLGLGSANEQFF
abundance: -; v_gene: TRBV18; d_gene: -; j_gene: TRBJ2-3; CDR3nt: TGTGCCAGCTCACCAGGCGGGGCCGGCACAGATACGCAGTATTTT; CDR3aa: CASSPGGAGTDTQYF
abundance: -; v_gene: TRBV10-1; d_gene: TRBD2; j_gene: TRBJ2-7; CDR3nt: TGCGCCAGCAGTGAATCCCAGCGGGGGGCCGTTTTTTTCTACGAGCAGTACTTC; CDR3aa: CASSESQRGAVFFYEQYF
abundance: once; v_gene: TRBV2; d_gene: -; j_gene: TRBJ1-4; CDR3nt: TGTGCCAGCAGTGATACATATGAAAAACTGTTTTTT; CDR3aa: CASSDTYEKLFF
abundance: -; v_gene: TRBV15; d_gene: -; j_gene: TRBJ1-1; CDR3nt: TGTGCCACCAGCAGAGATCCGGGATCCGAAGCTTTCTTT; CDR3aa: CATSRDPGSEAFF
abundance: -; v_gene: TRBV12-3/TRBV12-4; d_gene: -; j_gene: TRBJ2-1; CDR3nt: TGTGCCAGCAGCGACAGTTACAATGAGCAGTTCTTC; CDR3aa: CASSDSYNEQFF
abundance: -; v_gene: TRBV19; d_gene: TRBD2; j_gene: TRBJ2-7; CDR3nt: TGTGCCAGTAGTATTAGCGGGGCGGCCTACGAGCAGTACTTC; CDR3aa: CASSISGAAYEQYF
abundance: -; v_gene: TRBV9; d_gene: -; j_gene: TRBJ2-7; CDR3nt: TGTGCCAGCAGCGTAGACGGGTCGCGCGAGCAGTACTTC; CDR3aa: CASSVDGSREQYF
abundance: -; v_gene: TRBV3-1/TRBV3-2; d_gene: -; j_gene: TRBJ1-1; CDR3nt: TGTGCCAGCAGCCAAGGTCGGGGGGCGGGCACTGAAGCTTTCTTT; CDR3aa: CASSQGRGAGTEAFF
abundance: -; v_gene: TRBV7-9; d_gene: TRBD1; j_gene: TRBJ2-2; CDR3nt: TGTGCCAGCAGCCGGGACAGGGGCAACACCGGGGAGCTGTTTTTT; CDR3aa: CASSRDRGNTGELFF
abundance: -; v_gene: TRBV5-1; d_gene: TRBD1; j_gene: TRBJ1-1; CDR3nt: TGCGCCAGCAGTCACGGGGACAGTAGTGGTACTGAAGCTTTCTTT; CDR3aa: CASSHGDSSGTEAFF
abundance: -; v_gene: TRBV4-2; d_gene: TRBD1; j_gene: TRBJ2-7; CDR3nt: TGTGCCAGCAGAAGGGGGCCCGGCCCCTACGAGCAGTACTTC; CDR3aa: CASRRGPGPYEQYF
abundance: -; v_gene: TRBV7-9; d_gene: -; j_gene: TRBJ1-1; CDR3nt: TGTGCCAGCAACACATGGGGGGGAATAGGCACTGAAGCTTTCTTT; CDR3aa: CASNTWGGIGTEAFF
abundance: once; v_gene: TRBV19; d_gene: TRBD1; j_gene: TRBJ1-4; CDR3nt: TGTGCCAGTAGTTCGCGGACAGGGGCGGCTGAAAAACTGTTTTTT; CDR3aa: CASSSRTGAAEKLFF
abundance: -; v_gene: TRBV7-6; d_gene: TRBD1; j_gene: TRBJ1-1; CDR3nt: TGTGCCAGCAGCTTCCCCGGGACAGGGGGGAACACTGAAGCTTTCTTT; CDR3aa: CASSFPGTGGNTEAFF
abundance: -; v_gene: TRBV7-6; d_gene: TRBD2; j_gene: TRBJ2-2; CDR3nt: TGTGCCAGCACCACGGGACTAGCGGGGGGCAACACCGGGGAGCTGTTTTTT; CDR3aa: CASTTGLAGGNTGELFF
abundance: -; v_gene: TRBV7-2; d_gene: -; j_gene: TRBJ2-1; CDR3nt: TGTGCCAGCAGCTCCTCGGGTGGAGTATACAATGAGCAGTTCTTC; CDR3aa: CASSSSGGVYNEQFF
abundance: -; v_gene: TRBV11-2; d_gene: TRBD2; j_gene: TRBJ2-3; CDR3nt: TGTGCCAGCAGCCAAACTAGGAGCGGGGCCGATACGCAGTATTTT; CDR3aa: CASSQTRSGADTQYF
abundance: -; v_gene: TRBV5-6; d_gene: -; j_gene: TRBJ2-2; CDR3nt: TGTGCCAGCAGCTTTGAACAGGTCGCCGGGGAGCTGTTTTTT; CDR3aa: CASSFEQVAGELFF
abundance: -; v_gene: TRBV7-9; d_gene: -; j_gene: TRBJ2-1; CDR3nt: TGTGCCAGCAGCTTAGTCCAGGGTTACAATGAGCAGTTCTTC; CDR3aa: CASSLVQGYNEQFF
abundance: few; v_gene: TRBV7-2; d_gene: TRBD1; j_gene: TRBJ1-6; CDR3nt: TGTGCCAGCAGTACCCGCCGGGACAGAGATTCACCCCTCCACTTT; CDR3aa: CASSTRRDRDSPLHF
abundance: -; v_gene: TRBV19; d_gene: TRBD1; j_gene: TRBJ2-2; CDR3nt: TGTGCCAGTAGTACTACAGGGGACACCGGGGAGCTGTTTTTT; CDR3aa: CASSTTGDTGELFF